A selection of T cell receptor beta chains follows, all from one sample in a study of T cells in Graves' hyperthyroidism and ophthalmopathy. MiXCR, run by TCRdb on the multiplex PCR reads, gives a single entry per CDR3 protein. This table has over 500,000 distinct CDR3 sequences, roughly 16% appearing once. The sequencing input was blood. The receptor source for this set is a woman in her twenties or thirties with Graves' ophthalmopathy. Both conserved end residues are part of each CDR3. The order of the fields is V gene, D gene, CDR3 length, clone size, J gene, CDR3 DNA, CDR3 protein. D genes are given only for firm matches. Size tells how often a clone was seen (once, few, many) or the class of an expanded clone, and some rows leave it out.

TRBV11-2	-	17	many	TRBJ2-1	TGTGCCAGCAGCTTAAGAGGAGGGATAAGCTCCTACAATGAGCAGTTCTTC	CASSLRGGISSYNEQFF
TRBV19	-	18	-	TRBJ2-2	TGTGCCAGTAGAGTCATCGGGCGGGATCACGCGAACACCGGGGAGCTGTTTTTT	CASRVIGRDHANTGELFF
TRBV19	TRBD1	15	few	TRBJ2-5	TGTGCCAGTAGTACCGGACAGGGTGGCCAAGAGACCCAGTACTTC	CASSTGQGGQETQYF
TRBV4-3	-	14	-	TRBJ2-1	TGCGCCAGCAGCCAAGATGGGAATCTTAGGGAGCAGTTCTTC	CASSQDGNLREQFF
TRBV6-1	-	14	-	TRBJ1-2	TGTGCCAGCAGCCAAACCCGCGCCGACTATGGCTACACCTTC	CASSQTRADYGYTF
TRBV6-1	-	13	-	TRBJ1-6	TGTGCCAGCAGTTTCCAGGGAGATTCACCCCTCCACTTT	CASSFQGDSPLHF
TRBV10-1	-	13	few	TRBJ1-1	TGCGCCAGCAGTGGTTATATGAACACTGAAGCTTTCTTT	CASSGYMNTEAFF
TRBV30	-	13	few	TRBJ1-5	TGTGCCTGGAGTAAACTATTGGGTCAGCCCCAGCATTTT	CAWSKLLGQPQHF
TRBV6-1	TRBD2	15	many	TRBJ2-3	TGTGCCAGCCGATCCGCGGGAGCCTCCCCAGATACGCAGTATTTT	CASRSAGASPDTQYF
TRBV4-1	-	17	few	TRBJ1-2	TGCGCCAGCAGCCAAGAGTCAGGGGCCGCCTTTAACTATGGCTACACCTTC	CASSQESGAAFNYGYTF
TRBV10-3	-	19	many	TRBJ2-7	TGTGCCATCAGTGAGTCTAAGGACCCGGTGTGGGAGGACTCCTACGAGCAGTACTTC	CAISESKDPVWEDSYEQYF
TRBV20-1	-	13	few	TRBJ1-5	TGCAGTGCTAGAAGTGGGAGGGAATGGCTCCAGCATTTT	CSARSGREWLQHF
TRBV18	-	15	few	TRBJ2-3	TGTGCCAGCTCACCACCGGAAGGAACCACAGATACGCAGTATTTT	CASSPPEGTTDTQYF
TRBV12-3/TRBV12-4	TRBD1	14	-	TRBJ2-7	TGTGCCAGCAAAATGACAGGGGGGCCCTACGAGCAGTACTTC	CASKMTGGPYEQYF
TRBV6-1	-	13	-	TRBJ2-1	TGTGCCAGTAAACGACTGACGGACAATGAGCAGTTCTTC	CASKRLTDNEQFF
TRBV30	TRBD2	14	few	TRBJ2-7	TGTGCCTGGAGTGTCAGCGGGATCTCCTACGAGCAGTACTTC	CAWSVSGISYEQYF
TRBV7-2	-	11	-	TRBJ1-1	TGTGCCAGCAGCTTAGAGGGGTCAGCTTTCTTT	CASSLEGSAFF
TRBV28	TRBD2	14	few	TRBJ2-1	TGTGCCATCAGCGGAGCGGGAGGTAGGAATGAGCAGTTCTTC	CAISGAGGRNEQFF
TRBV15	TRBD2	16	few	TRBJ2-3	TGTGCCACCAGCAGAGTGCGGGAGGGGCGCACAGATACGCAGTATTTT	CATSRVREGRTDTQYF
TRBV7-9	-	14	many	TRBJ2-7	TGTGCCAGCAGCTATTCCACAGGACCCAACGAGCAGTACTTC	CASSYSTGPNEQYF
TRBV7-2	TRBD1	14	-	TRBJ1-2	TGTGCAAGCAGCTGGAACAGGGGTCGGTATGGCTCCACCTTC	CASSWNRGRYGSTF
TRBV4-3	-	14	many	TRBJ2-7	TGCGCCAGCAGCCAAGATCCCAAGTCCTACGAGCAGTACTTC	CASSQDPKSYEQYF
TRBV7-6	-	14	-	TRBJ1-1	TGTGCCAGCAGCTGGGGGCGGATAGGTACTGAAGCTTTCTTT	CASSWGRIGTEAFF
TRBV28	-	16	few	TRBJ1-2	TGTGCCAGCAGTTCACTACCCGGGGGAACTCACTATGGCTACACCTTC	CASSSLPGGTHYGYTF
TRBV2	-	13	few	TRBJ1-5	TGTGCCGCCACGGGGCGAGGCAATCAGCCCCAGCATTTT	CAATGRGNQPQHF
TRBV27	TRBD1	17	-	TRBJ1-4	TGTGCCAGCAGTTTATCGCCCCCCGGGACAGGGGATGAAAAACTGTTTTTT	CASSLSPPGTGDEKLFF
TRBV28	TRBD2	14	many	TRBJ2-7	TGTGCCAGCAGTTCGCTAGGGAGGGTCTACGAGCAGTACTTC	CASSSLGRVYEQYF
TRBV18	TRBD1	14	many	TRBJ2-7	TGTGCCAGCTCTCGGACAGGGCGCTACTACGAGCAGTACTTC	CASSRTGRYYEQYF
TRBV20-1	-	15	many	TRBJ2-7	TGCAGTGCTAGAGTTTGGAGGCCGGGCTTGGACGAGCAGTACTTC	CSARVWRPGLDEQYF
TRBV3-1	TRBD2	16	many	TRBJ2-1	TGTGCCAGCAGCCGATGGACTAGCGGGAGGTATGATGAGCAGTTCTTC	CASSRWTSGRYDEQFF
TRBV10-2	-	14	-	TRBJ2-5	TGCGCCAGCAGCGGCAACAAGGGCGGAGAGACCCAGTACTTC	CASSGNKGGETQYF
TRBV13	TRBD1	16	few	TRBJ2-7	TGTGCCAGCAGCACCCAGGGGGACGGCGGCTCCTACGAGCAGTACTTC	CASSTQGDGGSYEQYF
TRBV27	-	14	-	TRBJ2-2	TGTGCCAACTCCCATATGGGGGGGCCGGGGGAGCTGTTTTTT	CANSHMGGPGELFF
TRBV28	-	15	many	TRBJ1-2	TGTGCCAGCAGGCAAGCCACATACGCTAACTATGGCTACACCTTC	CASRQATYANYGYTF
TRBV11-2	-	15	many	TRBJ2-3	TGTGCCAGCAGCTTATCCGGAGTTGGCACAGATACGCAGTATTTT	CASSLSGVGTDTQYF
TRBV28	-	15	many	TRBJ2-3	TGTGCCAGCAGTTTAAGGAGGGGGGGCACAGATACGCAGTATTTT	CASSLRRGGTDTQYF
TRBV29-1	TRBD2	16	few	TRBJ2-7	TGCAGCGTTGAAAGTACTCTAGCGGGAGCTGGTTACGAGCAGTACTTC	CSVESTLAGAGYEQYF
TRBV20-1	-	11	few	TRBJ1-2	TGCAGGTCCGCCGACACCGGCGGCTACACCTTC	CRSADTGGYTF
TRBV4-3	-	16	-	TRBJ2-7	TGCGCCAGCAGCCAAGACCGCGTCATTGGTACCTACGAGCAGTACTTC	CASSQDRVIGTYEQYF